Listed below are T cell receptor beta chains from one sample, sequenced in a study of radiotherapy plus CTLA-4 blockade in lung cancer. Profiled with immunoSEQ multiplex PCR; TCRdb holds only in-frame clones, not every one. The sample records 90,000 to 100,000 clones, around 90% being singletons. The starting material was peripheral blood, obtained from a patient treated with radiotherapy plus ipilimumab. These receptors all come from a human donor with non-small cell lung cancer that progressed on radiotherapy plus ipilimumab. Each CDR3 is given with its conserved first and last residue. D genes are given only for firm matches. Not every row has a clone size; where given, it reads once, few, many or a size class.

D	J	size	V	length	DNA	CDR3
-	TRBJ2-7	-	TRBV7-9	12	TGTGCCAGCAGCTACGAACCTTACGAGCAGTACTTC	CASSYEPYEQYF
-	TRBJ1-2	once	TRBV6-1	17	TGTGCCAGCAGTGAAGGGTATCAGCCCCAATTCAACTATGGCTACACCTTC	CASSEGYQPQFNYGYTF
-	TRBJ1-3	-	TRBV15	15	TGTGCCACCAGCAGCGACGGCGCCGTGGGAAACACCATATATTTT	CATSSDGAVGNTIYF
-	TRBJ1-2	-	TRBV10-3	13	TGTGCCATCAGTCCCGACAGCGCCTATGGCTACACCTTC	CAISPDSAYGYTF
-	TRBJ1-1	-	TRBV25-1	13	TGTGCCAGCAGTGAATACAGGAACACTGAAGCTTTCTTT	CASSEYRNTEAFF
TRBD2	TRBJ2-1	once	TRBV11-2	17	TGTGCCAGCAGCCCGCTAGCGGGAGGGCCAGTCAACAATGAGCAGTTCTTC	CASSPLAGGPVNNEQFF
TRBD2	TRBJ2-2	-	TRBV5-1	18	TGCGCCAGCAGCTTGGAGGGGACTAGCGGGGCGAACACCGGGGAGCTGTTTTTT	CASSLEGTSGANTGELFF
TRBD2	TRBJ2-1	-	TRBV7-2	15	TGTGCCAGCAGTCCTGGGGGAGGGCCTCTCAATGAGCAGTTCTTC	CASSPGGGPLNEQFF
-	TRBJ2-7	-	TRBV19	11	TGTGCCAGTAGTGGGACCCACGAGCAGTACTTC	CASSGTHEQYF
TRBD2	TRBJ2-7	-	TRBV5-4	15	TGTGCCAGCAGCTTGGCCGCGCTAGCGGGGGTCGAGCAGTACTTC	CASSLAALAGVEQYF
-	TRBJ1-1	few	TRBV6-5	15	TGTGCCAGCAGTTACCTCAGGGGTCTAGGCACTGAAGCTTTCTTT	CASSYLRGLGTEAFF
TRBD1	TRBJ1-2	-	TRBV6-5	13	TGTGCCAGCAGCGGAGGGACAGGGTTTGGCTACACCTTC	CASSGGTGFGYTF
TRBD1	TRBJ1-1	-	TRBV6-5	15	TGTGCCAGCAGTTACTCGGCGACAGGGGGCGCTGAAGCTTTCTTT	CASSYSATGGAEAFF
-	TRBJ2-2	once	TRBV6-1	15	TGTGCCAGCACCCAAGGTGTAGGCAGCGCCGGGGAGCTGTTTTTT	CASTQGVGSAGELFF
-	TRBJ1-3	-	TRBV2	16	TGTGCCAGCAGTAAAAACACAGATAGGTCTGGAAACACCATATATTTT	CASSKNTDRSGNTIYF
-	TRBJ1-2	-	TRBV15	12	TGTGCCACCAGCAGGGGACGCTACGGCTACACCTTC	CATSRGRYGYTF
TRBD2	TRBJ2-1	-	TRBV30	19	TGTGCCTGGAGTGTACGTTTGAGTGGTCTAGCGGGCTCCTACAATGAGCAGTTCTTC	CAWSVRLSGLAGSYNEQFF
-	TRBJ1-2	-	TRBV5-1	14	TGCGCCAGCAGCTTGGAGCGCACTAACTATGGCTACACCTTC	CASSLERTNYGYTF